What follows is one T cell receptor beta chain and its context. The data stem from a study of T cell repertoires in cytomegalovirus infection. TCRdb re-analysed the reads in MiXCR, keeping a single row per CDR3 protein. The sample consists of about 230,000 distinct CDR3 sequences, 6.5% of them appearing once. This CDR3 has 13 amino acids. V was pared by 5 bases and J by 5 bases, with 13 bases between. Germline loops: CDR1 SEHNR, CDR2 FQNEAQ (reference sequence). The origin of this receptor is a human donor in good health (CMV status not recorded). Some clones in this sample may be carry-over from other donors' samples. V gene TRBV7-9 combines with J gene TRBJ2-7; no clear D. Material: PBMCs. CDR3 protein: CASSPESVHEQYF. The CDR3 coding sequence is TGTGCCAGCAGCCCTGAGTCGGTACACGAGCAGTACTTC.